The 23 T cell receptor beta chains below all came from one sample that was sequenced in a study of blood T cell repertoires in COVID-19. Method: immunoSEQ multiplex PCR; TCRdb's copy keeps in-frame clones and lacks some. The sample lists some 310,000 clones, roughly 87% seen once, with 1% in the top ten. The sequencing input was peripheral blood. Receptor source: a man in his fifties with active or convalescent COVID-19.

This clone was seen just once. This sequence joins TRBV15 and TRBJ1-6, with 9 bases identical to TRBD1. This CDR3 is 13 amino acids long. CDR1 and CDR2 from the germline V gene are LNHNV and YYDKDF (reference sequence). V shed 5 bases and J 9 bases; nucleotides not matched to a gene: 2. The DNA for the CDR3 is TGTGCCACCAGCGGACAGGGGAGTTCACCCCTCCACTTT. It specifies CATSGQGSSPLHF.

This clone occurred a few times. The DNA of the CDR3 is TGTGCCAGTAGTACCCGTTTTGAGCCCCAGCATTTT. Translation: CASSTRFEPQHF. J is TRBJ1-5 and V is TRBV19; D remains unclear. The CDR3 runs 12 residues. V lost 4 bases and J 8 bases, leaving 9 bases between the germline ends. Per germline, CDR1 LNHDA and CDR2 SQIVND (reference sequence).

The chain uses TRBV15 and TRBJ1-1; TRBD1 might be the D (5 bases). Per the germline V gene, CDR1 is LNHNV and CDR2 is YYDKDF (reference sequence). V was shortened by 1 base and J by 4 bases, with 10 bases between the two germline ends. The CDR3 extends over 14 amino acids. The DNA of the CDR3 is TGTGCCACCAGCAGAGTGGGGGGGAGCACTGAAGCTTTCTTT. Its protein product is CATSRVGGSTEAFF.

This clone was recorded once. The rearrangement links TRBV6-2 or TRBV6-3 to TRBJ1-5; D gene uncertain. The CDR3 runs 14 residues. CDR1 is MNHEY, CDR2 SVGEGT, per germline. Trimming stripped 0 bases from V and 4 bases from J, with 7 bases between. CDR3 DNA: TGTGCCAGCAGTTACTCTGGCAGGAATCAGCCCCAGCATTTT. It specifies CASSYSGRNQPQHF.

This clone was observed once. This sequence joins TRBV7-8 and TRBJ1-2, with a weak D call TRBD1 (5 bases). From germline, CDR1 is SGHVS and CDR2 FQNEAQ. CDR3 size: 14 residues. Trimming stripped 3 bases from V and 3 bases from J, with 11 bases between. As DNA, the CDR3 is TGTGCCAGCAGCTTCGGGGCGGGGGACTATGGCTACACCTTC. It translates to CASSFGAGDYGYTF.

The V gene is TRBV14, the J gene TRBJ2-1, with 7 positions matching TRBD2. From germline, CDR1 is SGHDN and CDR2 FVKESK. J lost 0 bases, V lost 10 bases, and 12 bases had no gene match. CDR3 length equals 16 residues. CDR3 nucleotide sequence: TGTGCCAACCCCTCTCCCGGGACTATCTCCTACAATGAGCAGTTCTTC. This gives the protein CANPSPGTISYNEQFF.

A single count supports this clone. This chain links TRBV7-3 with TRBJ2-3; D may be TRBD2 (5 bases). The CDR3 loop spans 16 amino acids. The V end lost 5 bases, the J end lost 5 bases, and 20 bases lay between the germline ends. The germline V gene has CDR1 SGHTA and CDR2 FQGTGA. In nucleotides, the CDR3 is TGTGCCAGCAGCGTAGAGAGGGTCTTGGGTGGAGATACGCAGTATTTT. Protein sequence: CASSVERVLGGDTQYF.

V usage is TRBV7-2 and J usage is TRBJ2-5, with TRBD1 matching over 9 bases. The CDR3 length is 16 residues. Trimming at V came to 4 bases and at J to 1 base, leaving 7 bases not matched to a gene. In germline, CDR1 is SGHTA, CDR2 FQGNSA. CDR3 DNA sequence: TGTGCCAGCAGCTGGAGACCGACAGGGGGCCAAGAGACCCAGTACTTC. As protein: CASSWRPTGGQETQYF.

V is TRBV6-5 and J is TRBJ1-5; 7 bases agree with TRBD1. CDR1 is MNHEY, CDR2 SVGAGI, per germline. CDR3 length: 13 amino acids. With V trimmed by 5 bases and J by 7 bases, 5 bases remained unmatched. CDR3 DNA: TGTGCCAGCAGTATCGACAGGGACCAGCCCCAGCATTTT. Translation: CASSIDRDQPQHF.

The rearrangement links TRBV28 to TRBJ1-5; D possibly corresponds to TRBD1 (5 bases). In germline, CDR1 is MDHEN, CDR2 SYDVKM. The CDR3 spans 13 residues. The ends were cut back, 7 bases at V and 6 bases at J, with 13 bases in the middle. The CDR3 DNA reads as TGTGCCAGCAAAACAGGCGTTCCTCAGCCCCAGCATTTT. Its protein is CASKTGVPQPQHF.

The CDR3: CASSLHRNQPQHF. The CDR3 DNA reads as TGTGCCAGCAGTTTGCACAGAAATCAGCCCCAGCATTTT. V is TRBV27 and J is TRBJ1-5; D is unresolved. Trimming pared 3 bases from V and 4 bases from J, leaving 7 bases between. Germline V gene lookup returns CDR1 MNHEY and CDR2 SMNVEV (reference sequence). This CDR3 spans 13 amino acids.

This clone appeared once. V and J are TRBV15 and TRBJ2-1; 11 bases fit TRBD2. The junction had 6 bases not matched to a gene; V was cut back by 2 bases and J by 0 bases. The CDR3 extends over 18 amino acids. Germline CDR1 is LNHNV and CDR2 is YYDKDF (reference sequence). The CDR3 region has the DNA TGTGCCACCAGCAGACCTAGCGGGGGGCTTTACTCCTACAATGAGCAGTTCTTC. It yields the protein CATSRPSGGLYSYNEQFF.

CDR3 loop: CSVEASGGTEQFF. In nucleotides, the CDR3 is TGCAGCGTTGAAGCCTCCGGGGGGACTGAGCAGTTCTTC. The J gene is TRBJ2-1, the V gene TRBV29-1, with 7 bases that match TRBD2. The germline CDR1 and CDR2 sequences are SQVTM and ANQGSEA. The CDR3 consists of 13 residues. With 1 base clipped from V and 9 bases from J, the junction kept 6 bases outside the gene matches.

CDR3 sequence: CASSYSDRFGEQYF. The CDR3 DNA reads as TGTGCCAGCAGTTACTCGGACAGGTTTGGAGAGCAGTACTTC. The chain links TRBV6-6 to TRBJ2-7; 7 bases agree with TRBD1. This CDR3 spans 14 amino acids. CDR1 and CDR2 from the germline V gene are MNHNY and SVGAGI (reference sequence). J gave up 7 bases and V 0 bases, and 6 bases lay outside the gene matches.

The chain carries TRBV6-4 and TRBJ1-2; D is perhaps TRBD1 (5 bases). The CDR3 sequence is 12 residues long. Germline CDR1 reads MRHNA; CDR2 reads SNTAGT. The ends were cut back, 4 bases at V and 8 bases at J, with 11 bases in the middle. CDR3 bases: TGTGCCAGCAGTGGGGGCGCGGGAGGCTACACCTTC. Encoded protein: CASSGGAGGYTF.

As DNA, the CDR3 is TGTGCCAGTAGCGACAGGGGTTCACCCCTCCACTTT. Amino acids: CASSDRGSPLHF. The rearrangement joins TRBV19 to TRBJ1-6; 8 nucleotides match TRBD1. The CDR3 is 12 amino acids. Germline CDR1 and CDR2: LNHDA and SQIVND (reference sequence). Trimming took 6 bases from V and 9 from J; bases not matched to a gene: 1.

This sequence joins TRBV6-2 or TRBV6-3 and TRBJ2-3; 8 bases line up with TRBD1. The trim removed 5 bases at V and 3 bases at J, leaving 13 bases unmatched. The CDR3 has 17 residues. Germline assignment: CDR1 MNHEY and CDR2 SVGEGT. CDR3 DNA: TGTGCCAGCAGTCTAACCTTGACAGGGGTTCGTACAGATACGCAGTATTTT. It translates to CASSLTLTGVRTDTQYF.

V usage is TRBV5-1 and J usage is TRBJ1-4; 10 bases line up with TRBD1. The V gene end was trimmed by 5 bases and the J gene end by 6 bases; junction bases not matched to a gene: 7. CDR1 and CDR2 (germline): SGHRS, YFSETQ. This CDR3 is built from 15 residues. The CDR3 DNA sequence: TGCGCCAGCAGGCTGACAGGGGGCGCGGATGAAAAACTGTTTTTT. Its protein product is CASRLTGGADEKLFF.

This rearrangement joins TRBV5-1 to TRBJ2-1; no reliable D call. V shed 1 base and J shed 3 bases, with 8 bases lying between them. CDR1 is SGHRS, CDR2 YFSETQ, per germline. The CDR3 runs to 14 residues. The chain's CDR3 is CASSLNALYNEQFF. The CDR3 DNA sequence: TGCGCCAGCAGCTTGAATGCGCTCTACAATGAGCAGTTCTTC.

The V gene is TRBV30, the J gene TRBJ2-1, with 8 bases that match TRBD2. This CDR3 contains 14 residues. CDR1 is GTSNPN, CDR2 SVGIG, per germline (reference sequence). Trimming took 2 bases from V and 0 from J; bases not matched to a gene: 0. As DNA, the CDR3 is TGTGCCTGGAGTCGGGGGGGCTCCTACAATGAGCAGTTCTTC. The encoded protein is CAWSRGGSYNEQFF.

The chain carries TRBV19 and TRBJ1-3; D unclear. Trimming removed 6 bases at V and 4 bases at J, with 16 bases between. Looked up from germline, CDR1 is LNHDA and CDR2 is SQIVND (reference sequence). This CDR3 comprises 15 residues. The CDR3 DNA reads TGTGCCAGTAGCCCAGGCGCGGCGGGAGGAAACACCATATATTTT. This encodes CASSPGAAGGNTIYF.

This clone has just a few counts. The genes are TRBV6-5 and TRBJ1-3; 7 nucleotides agree with TRBD1. Germline assignment: CDR1 MNHEY and CDR2 SVGAGI. This CDR3 has 13 residues. V shed 10 bases, J shed 1 base, and the junction held 4 bases outside the gene matches. The CDR3 region is CATATGSGNTIYF. The CDR3 DNA is TGTGCCACCGCGACAGGGTCTGGAAACACCATATATTTT.

The rearrangement links TRBV15 to TRBJ2-7; a weak D match, TRBD1 (7 bases). There are 14 residues in the CDR3. CDR1 is LNHNV and CDR2 is YYDKDF in the germline V gene (reference sequence). Trimming left V 1 base short and J 4 bases short, with 11 bases between. Here the CDR3 DNA reads TGTGCCACCAGCAGAGTGGCAGGGGGGTACGAGCAGTACTTC. Amino acids: CATSRVAGGYEQYF.